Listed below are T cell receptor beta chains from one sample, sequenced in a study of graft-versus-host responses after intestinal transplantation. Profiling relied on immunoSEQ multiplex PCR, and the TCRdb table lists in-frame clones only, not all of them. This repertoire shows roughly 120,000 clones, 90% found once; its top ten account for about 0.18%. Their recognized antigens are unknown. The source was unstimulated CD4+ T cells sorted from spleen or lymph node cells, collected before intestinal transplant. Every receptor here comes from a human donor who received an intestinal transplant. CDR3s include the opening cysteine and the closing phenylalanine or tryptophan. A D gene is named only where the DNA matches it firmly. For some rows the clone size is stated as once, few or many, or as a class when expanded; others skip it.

CASSHQGAGTEAFF	TGTGCCAGCAGTCATCAGGGGGCAGGCACTGAAGCTTTCTTT	TRBD1	-	TRBV5-4	TRBJ1-1
CASSHQGLAGRGDTQYF	TGTGCCAGCAGCCATCAGGGACTAGCGGGAAGGGGGGATACGCAGTATTTT	TRBD2	-	TRBV7-2	TRBJ2-3
CASRPTGASNQPQHF	TGTGCCAGCAGACCGACAGGGGCGAGCAATCAGCCCCAGCATTTT	TRBD1	-	TRBV28	TRBJ1-5
CASSSPGGEAFF	TGTGCCAGCAGTTCCCCCGGGGGTGAAGCTTTCTTT	-	-	TRBV6-5	TRBJ1-1
CASSRLRDNGPYEQYF	TGTGCCAGTAGTAGGTTACGGGACAATGGGCCCTACGAGCAGTACTTC	-	-	TRBV19	TRBJ2-7
CASSRDSLRNEQFF	TGTGCCAGCAGCCGGGACTCATTGCGGAATGAGCAGTTCTTC	-	-	TRBV4-2	TRBJ2-1
CASSHLAGVANYNEQFF	TGTGCCAGCAGCCATTTAGCGGGAGTTGCGAACTACAATGAGCAGTTCTTC	TRBD2	-	TRBV14	TRBJ2-1
CASSLGQGNYGYTF	TGTGCCAGCAGCTTGGGGCAGGGAAACTATGGCTACACCTTC	-	-	TRBV5-4	TRBJ1-2
CASSLVGAESYGYTF	TGCGCCAGCAGCTTGGTGGGGGCTGAGAGCTATGGCTACACCTTC	-	-	TRBV5-1	TRBJ1-2
CASRDRAPTKNIQYF	TGCGCCAGCAGGGACAGGGCACCGACCAAAAACATTCAGTACTTC	TRBD1	-	TRBV10-2	TRBJ2-4
CASRKSGDTQYF	TGTGCCAGCAGAAAAAGCGGAGATACGCAGTATTTT	-	-	TRBV6-1	TRBJ2-3
CASTYSGILTEAFF	TGTGCCAGCACGTACTCCGGGATATTGACTGAAGCTTTCTTT	-	-	TRBV28	TRBJ1-1
CASFAGGGTGELFF	TGTGCCAGCTTCGCGGGAGGTGGCACCGGGGAGCTGTTTTTT	TRBD2	-	TRBV7-2	TRBJ2-2
CASSQDRGGATDTQYF	TGCGCCAGCAGCCAAGATCGCGGGGGGGCCACAGATACGCAGTATTTT	TRBD2	-	TRBV4-1	TRBJ2-3
CASSLTRRQETQYF	TGTGCCAGCAGCTTAACCAGGCGTCAAGAGACCCAGTACTTC	-	-	TRBV11-2	TRBJ2-5
CAIRDSSYNSPLHF	TGTGCCATCAGGGACAGCTCCTATAATTCACCCCTCCACTTT	-	-	TRBV10-3	TRBJ1-6
CASSFRGPYEQYF	TGCGCCAGCAGCTTCCGGGGTCCCTACGAGCAGTACTTC	-	-	TRBV5-1	TRBJ2-7
CASSGTGRYGYTF	TGTGCCAGCAGCGGGACAGGACGCTATGGCTACACCTTC	TRBD1	-	TRBV5-4	TRBJ1-2
CAWSVPQGHTIYF	TGTGCCTGGAGTGTCCCACAGGGACACACCATATATTTT	-	-	TRBV30	TRBJ1-3
CASSPVVNTEAFF	TGTGCCAGCAGCCCGGTGGTGAACACTGAAGCTTTCTTT	-	-	TRBV7-9	TRBJ1-1
CASSQSDAGEGETQYF	TGTGCCAGCAGCCAATCCGACGCGGGAGAAGGTGAGACCCAGTACTTC	TRBD2	-	TRBV4-2	TRBJ2-5
CASSPSRGRKGTEAFF	TGTGCCAGCAGCCCGTCGCGGGGCAGGAAAGGCACTGAAGCTTTCTTT	-	-	TRBV5-6	TRBJ1-1
CASRTTGLDNSPLHF	TGTGCCAGTAGAACGACAGGTTTGGATAATTCACCCCTCCACTTT	-	-	TRBV19	TRBJ1-6
CASSFLSSGANVLTF	TGTGCCAGCAGTTTCCTGAGCTCTGGGGCCAACGTCCTGACTTTC	-	-	TRBV28	TRBJ2-6
CVTSGSRDTQYF	TGTGTGACTAGCGGGAGTAGAGATACGCAGTATTTT	TRBD2	-	TRBV30	TRBJ2-3
CATSSSGGIVNEKLFF	TGTGCCACCAGCAGTTCGGGGGGAATCGTTAATGAAAAACTGTTTTTT	-	-	TRBV15	TRBJ1-4
CASSLLGQRTSTEKLFF	TGTGCCAGCAGCTTATTGGGGCAGCGAACATCCACTGAAAAACTGTTTTTT	-	-	TRBV7-9	TRBJ1-4
CASSPGWGELFF	TGTGCCAGCAGCCCAGGTTGGGGGGAGCTGTTTTTT	-	-	TRBV7-3	TRBJ2-2
CASSRSSGSSYNEQFF	TGCGCCAGCAGTCGGTCGAGCGGGAGTTCATACAATGAGCAGTTCTTC	TRBD2	-	TRBV23-1	TRBJ2-1
CASSTLLATNEKLFF	TGTGCCAGCAGTACCCTACTTGCAACTAATGAAAAACTGTTTTTT	-	-	TRBV6-5	TRBJ1-4
CASGKQGRDYGYTF	TGTGCCAGCGGAAAACAGGGGCGGGACTATGGCTACACCTTC	TRBD1	-	TRBV27	TRBJ1-2
CASSFPDRPGYGYTF	TGTGCCAGCAGTTTTCCGGACAGGCCGGGCTATGGCTACACCTTC	TRBD1	once	TRBV28	TRBJ1-2
CASSFAGTGNSPLHF	TGTGCCAGCAGCTTCGCCGGGACAGGGAATTCACCCCTCCACTTT	TRBD1	once	TRBV9	TRBJ1-6
CASSSQRELADTQYF	TGCGCCAGCAGCTCGCAGCGGGAGTTAGCAGATACGCAGTATTTT	TRBD2	-	TRBV5-1	TRBJ2-3
CASSTRERGEQYF	TGCGCCAGCAGTACCCGGGAGCGTGGAGAGCAGTACTTC	-	-	TRBV5-1	TRBJ2-7
CASSLGGRGYGYTF	TGTGCCAGCAGTTTAGGTGGACGGGGCTATGGCTACACCTTC	-	-	TRBV28	TRBJ1-2
CASSLGGEAFF	TGTGCCAGCAGCTTAGGAGGTGAAGCTTTCTTT	-	-	TRBV11-2	TRBJ1-1
CASSLSQGAVTGNTIYF	TGTGCCAGTAGTCTCTCTCAGGGGGCAGTAACTGGAAACACCATATATTTT	TRBD1	-	TRBV19	TRBJ1-3
CASRPTSGREGEQYF	TGTGCCAGCAGGCCCACTAGCGGGAGGGAAGGCGAGCAGTACTTC	TRBD2	few	TRBV6-1	TRBJ2-7
CASSSYGESTEAFF	TGCGCCAGCAGTTCATACGGGGAGTCCACTGAAGCTTTCTTT	-	-	TRBV5-1	TRBJ1-1
CAWGLGADTQYF	TGTGCCTGGGGACTAGGGGCAGATACGCAGTATTTT	TRBD2	-	TRBV30	TRBJ2-3
CASRAGLGTDTQYF	TGTGCCAGTAGGGCGGGACTCGGCACAGATACGCAGTATTTT	-	-	TRBV19	TRBJ2-3
CASSEVPGKDGYTF	TGCGCCAGCAGTGAGGTTCCCGGGAAGGATGGCTACACCTTC	-	once	TRBV10-2	TRBJ1-2
CASRIAGVFVQYF	TGTGCCAGCAGGATAGCGGGAGTATTTGTGCAGTATTTT	TRBD2	-	TRBV28	TRBJ2-3
CASSLVVKGGGGPSYEQYF	TGTGCCAGCAGCTTAGTTGTCAAGGGAGGTGGCGGACCCTCCTACGAGCAGTACTTC	-	-	TRBV7-9	TRBJ2-7
CASRGVLISNQPQHF	TGTGCCAGCAGGGGAGTTCTCATTAGCAATCAGCCCCAGCATTTT	-	-	TRBV2	TRBJ1-5
CASSGGTGLRNEQYF	TGTGCCAGCAGTGGCGGGACAGGCCTTCGGAACGAGCAGTACTTC	TRBD1	-	TRBV25-1	TRBJ2-7
CAWSVRGEINQPQHF	TGTGCCTGGAGTGTACGAGGCGAAATTAATCAGCCCCAGCATTTT	-	few	TRBV30	TRBJ1-5
CASSEQYGLLEKLFF	TGCGCCAGCAGTGAGCAGTACGGGTTACTAGAAAAACTGTTTTTT	-	-	TRBV10-2	TRBJ1-4
CASSSGTRGPGELFF	TGTGCCAGCAGTTCCGGGACTAGAGGACCCGGGGAGCTGTTTTTT	TRBD2	-	TRBV6-6	TRBJ2-2
CASSPVGGALTGELFF	TGTGCCAGCAGCCCCGTCGGGGGGGCTTTAACCGGGGAGCTGTTTTTT	TRBD2	-	TRBV7-2	TRBJ2-2